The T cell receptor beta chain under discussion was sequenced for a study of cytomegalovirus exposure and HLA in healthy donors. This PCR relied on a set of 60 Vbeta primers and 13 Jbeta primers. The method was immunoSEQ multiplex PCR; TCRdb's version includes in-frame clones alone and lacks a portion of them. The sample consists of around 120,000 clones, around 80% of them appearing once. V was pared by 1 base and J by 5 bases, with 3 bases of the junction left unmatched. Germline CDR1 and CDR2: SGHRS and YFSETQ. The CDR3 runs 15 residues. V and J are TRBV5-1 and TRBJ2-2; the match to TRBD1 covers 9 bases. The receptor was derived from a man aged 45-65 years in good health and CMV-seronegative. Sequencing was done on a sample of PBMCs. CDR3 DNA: TGCGCCAGCAGCTTGAGGACAGGGGATACCGGGGAGCTGTTTTTT. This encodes CASSLRTGDTGELFF.